This entry lists 24 T cell receptor beta chains sequenced from one sample in a study of blood T cells in healthy people across ages. Using a J-beta primer mix together with a sample-barcoded 5' primer, a second PCR was run for about 6 to 12 cycles. TCRdb fed the 5' RACE reads into MiXCR, producing one record per CDR3 protein. In the table there are 1.5 million to 2 million distinct CDR3 sequences, about 31% of which are singletons. Material: blood. The receptors originated from a woman in her twenties or thirties in good health.

This clonotype was counted many times. The chain combines TRBV4-1 with TRBJ2-3; TRBD2 matches 8 bases. The CDR3 is 18 amino acids. CDR1 is MGHRA, CDR2 YSYEKL, per germline. J gave up 2 bases and V 6 bases, and 16 bases lay outside the gene matches. Written as DNA, the CDR3 is TGCGCCAGCAGGCCAAGACTGATTGGCGGGGGGTTCACAGATACGCAGTATTTT. Translation: CASRPRLIGGGFTDTQYF.

The chain recombines TRBV4-1 with TRBJ2-7, with D possibly being TRBD2 (5 bases). V lost 0 bases and J 6 bases, leaving 15 bases between the germline ends. The CDR3 totals 15 residues. CDR1 is MGHRA and CDR2 is YSYEKL in the germline V gene. The CDR3 DNA reads as TGCGCCAGCAGCCAAGACCCCTCAACTAGAAGCGAGCAGTACTTC. As protein: CASSQDPSTRSEQYF.

Note on this clonotype: Its ends do not fully match the called genes, so a read error is possible. The chain has TRBV5-1 and TRBJ2-1; the D gene is possibly TRBD2 (5 bases). The CDR3 is 14 residues long. Germline V lookup: CDR1 SGHRS, CDR2 YFSETQ. CDR3 protein: CTSSLLVGNNEQFF. CDR3 DNA: TGCACCAGCAGCTTGTTGGTCGGGAACAATGAGCAGTTCTTC.

This clonotype came up a few times. V gene TRBV28 combines with J gene TRBJ2-7; TRBD2 matches at 7 bases. This CDR3 region has 14 residues. Losses at the gene ends were 5 bases for V and 5 bases for J; bases not matched to a gene: 9. The germline V gene has CDR1 MDHEN and CDR2 SYDVKM. CDR3: CASSTIAGWDEQYF. CDR3 DNA sequence: TGTGCCAGCAGTACTATAGCGGGCTGGGACGAGCAGTACTTC.

The chain couples TRBV7-3 to TRBJ2-5; 11 bases are a match to TRBD1. The germline CDR1 and CDR2 sequences are SGHTA and FQGTGA. V lost 5 bases to trimming and J lost 5 bases; unmatched junction nucleotides: 10. The CDR3 loop spans 16 amino acids. The CDR3 DNA reads TGTGCCAGCAGCCCAGGACAGGGGGCGCAGGGGGAGACCCAGTACTTC. Translated: CASSPGQGAQGETQYF.

The chain joins TRBV3-1 to TRBJ2-7; 10 bases match TRBD2. CDR3 length equals 16 residues. Germline assignment: CDR1 LGHDT and CDR2 YNNKEL (reference sequence). V lost 4 bases and J lost 2; bases outside the gene matches: 8. CDR3 sequence (DNA): TGTGCCAGCAGCCCCTTTTTGACTAGCGGGCCCTACGAGCAGTACTTC. This codes for CASSPFLTSGPYEQYF.

The rearrangement uses TRBV5-1 and TRBJ2-6; no definite D call. V was shortened by 4 bases and J by 4 bases, with 12 bases between the two germline ends. CDR3 length equals 15 residues. CDR1 SGHRS and CDR2 YFSETQ come from the germline V gene. The CDR3 sequence is CASSLLARGANVLTF. For the CDR3, the DNA is TGCGCCAGCAGCCTTTTGGCTCGGGGGGCCAACGTCCTGACTTTC.

The V and J genes are TRBV15 and TRBJ1-1; D ambiguous. CDR1 is LNHNV and CDR2 is YYDKDF in the germline V gene (reference sequence). This CDR3 has 11 amino acids. The V and J ends lost 6 bases and 4 bases respectively, with 6 bases between them. The CDR3 sequence: CATRRATEAFF. The DNA for the CDR3 is TGTGCCACCAGAAGGGCCACTGAAGCTTTCTTT.

The chain recombines TRBV3-1 with TRBJ2-1; TRBD2 is a possible D gene (6 bases). Germline V gene data show CDR1 as LGHDT and CDR2 as YNNKEL (reference sequence). V was shortened by 1 base and J by 7 bases, with 11 bases between the two germline ends. The CDR3 is 14 residues long. The CDR3 is CASSQVGGRNEQFF. DNA for the CDR3: TGTGCCAGCAGCCAAGTCGGAGGGCGGAATGAGCAGTTCTTC.

This clonotype showed up just a few times. The rearrangement uses TRBV28 and TRBJ2-7; 14 positions match TRBD2. The V and J ends lost 5 bases and 2 bases, in that order; junction bases with no gene match: 8. The germline V gene encodes CDR1 MDHEN and CDR2 SYDVKM. The CDR3 runs to 17 residues. The CDR3 reads CASSPSGLAGVPYEQYF. The CDR3 DNA reads TGTGCCAGCAGTCCCTCGGGACTAGCGGGAGTCCCCTACGAGCAGTACTTC.

The chain is built from TRBV4-1 and TRBJ1-2; a weak D match, TRBD1 (5 bases). The germline gives CDR1 MGHRA, CDR2 YSYEKL. The germline V and J ends were trimmed by 0 bases and 4 bases, with 15 bases remaining between them. CDR3 length: 16 residues. CDR3 amino acids: CASSQDGAGTLYGYTF. In DNA, the CDR3 is TGCGCCAGCAGCCAAGATGGGGCCGGGACCCTCTATGGCTACACCTTC.

This clonotype has just a few counts. The chain couples TRBV12-3 or TRBV12-4 to TRBJ2-1; D is uncertain. V shed 1 base and J shed 8 bases, with 12 bases lying between them. This CDR3 region has 14 residues. In nucleotides, the CDR3 is TGTGCCAGCAGTTTAGTGCGGAGTGGGGATGAGCAGTTCTTC. Its translation is CASSLVRSGDEQFF.

The table lists this clonotype with a few counts. CDR3 protein: CASSLTGTGHSYEQYF. In DNA form, the CDR3 reads TGTGCCAGCAGCTTGACGGGGACAGGGCACTCCTACGAGCAGTACTTC. The rearrangement links TRBV5-6 to TRBJ2-7; 9 bases are shared with TRBD1. V gave up 1 base and J gave up 0 bases; unmatched junction bases: 5. The CDR3 has 16 amino acids. Germline V gives CDR1 SGHDT, CDR2 YYEEEE.

The chain couples TRBV20-1 to TRBJ2-4, with D maybe TRBD2 (5 bases). Germline lookup yields CDR1 DFQATT and CDR2 SNEGSKA (reference sequence). V dropped 3 bases and J dropped 7 bases, with 13 bases sitting between them. This CDR3 has 13 amino acids. The CDR3, as DNA: TGCAGTGCTAGTTACGCGGGCGGGAACATTCAGTACTTC. As protein: CSASYAGGNIQYF.

The chain couples TRBV27 to TRBJ2-1; the match to TRBD1 covers 8 bases. This CDR3 has 15 residues. V shed 4 bases and J 7 bases; nucleotides not matched to a gene: 9. Per germline, CDR1 MNHEY and CDR2 SMNVEV (reference sequence). DNA of the CDR3: TGTGCCAGCAGTTCGTCAGGGGGCTGGTTTAATGAGCAGTTCTTC. Its protein is CASSSSGGWFNEQFF.

The table lists this clonotype with a few counts. J is TRBJ2-5 and V is TRBV6-1, with 8 bases fitting TRBD2. Per germline, CDR1 MNHNS and CDR2 SASEGT. Trimming at V came to 6 bases and at J to 5 bases, leaving 8 bases not matched to a gene. The length of the CDR3 is 14 residues. The CDR3 sequence is CASRTAGAFETQYF. For the CDR3, the DNA is TGTGCCAGCAGAACAGCGGGAGCATTTGAGACCCAGTACTTC.

With regard to this clonotype: One end of the junction is discordant with germline, which a read error may explain. The V call is TRBV20-1, the J call TRBJ2-3, with 9 bases aligning to TRBD2. The CDR3 covers 15 residues. Per the germline V gene, CDR1 is DFQATT and CDR2 is SNEGSKA (reference sequence). The CDR3 loop reads CSGRRPGLASDTRYF. The CDR3 DNA is TGCAGTGGTCGCCGTCCGGGACTAGCATCAGATACGCGGTATTTT.

This chain joins TRBV28 and TRBJ2-7; 7 nucleotides line up with TRBD1. Germline CDR1 is MDHEN and CDR2 is SYDVKM. The CDR3 has 15 amino acids. Trimming removed 5 bases from V and 6 bases from J; junction bases left unmatched: 13. The CDR3, as DNA: TGTGCCAGCAGTCAAGGGACAGATTCCTTCTCCGAGCAGTACTTC. It yields the protein CASSQGTDSFSEQYF.

This clonotype was detected ten times or more. The chain joins TRBV11-2 to TRBJ2-7, with no clear D. Trimming removed 2 bases from V and 3 bases from J, with 8 bases in between. The CDR3 length is 13 residues. Germline assignment: CDR1 SGHAT and CDR2 FQNNGV. Here the CDR3 reads CASSLSLDYEQYF. The CDR3 bases are TGTGCCAGCAGCTTATCCCTAGACTACGAGCAGTACTTC. Supplemented by reference TRBV11-2 and TRBJ2-7, the full variable domain reads EAGVAQSPRYKIIEKRQSVAFWCNPISGHATLYWYQQILGQGPKLLIQFQNNGVVDDSQLPKDRFSAERLKGVDSTLKIQPAKLEDSAVYLCASSLSLDYEQYFGPGTRLTVT.

This clonotype showed up just a few times. J is TRBJ2-7 and V is TRBV27; the D gene is possibly TRBD2 (6 bases). Germline assignment: CDR1 MNHEY and CDR2 SMNVEV (reference sequence). Between the trimmed V and J ends, which lost 3 bases and 2 bases, there was a span of 14 bases. This CDR3 comprises 15 residues. CDR3 protein: CASSLGRERPYEQYF. CDR3 nucleotide sequence: TGTGCCAGCAGTTTGGGCCGGGAGAGACCCTACGAGCAGTACTTC.

This clonotype was observed a few times. V gene TRBV24-1 combines with J gene TRBJ2-3, with TRBD1 matching over 7 bases. Per germline, CDR1 KGHDR and CDR2 SFDVKD. This CDR3 contains 16 residues. Trimming cost V 4 bases and J 2 bases; bases outside gene matches: 8. The chain's CDR3 is CATSDRGGLNTDTQYF. The DNA of the CDR3 is TGTGCCACCAGTGACCGAGGGGGCCTCAACACAGATACGCAGTATTTT.

This chain connects TRBV7-8 to TRBJ2-7; maybe TRBD1 (6 bases). Per germline, CDR1 SGHVS and CDR2 FQNEAQ. Trimming removed 0 bases at V and 4 bases at J, with 16 bases between. The CDR3 sequence is 16 residues long. The CDR3, as DNA: TGTGCCAGCAGCTTAGCTCCCAGGGGTAAGGCGTACGAGCAGTACTTC. This translates into CASSLAPRGKAYEQYF.

The rearrangement uses TRBV6-1 and TRBJ2-3; D gene unclear. This CDR3 has 15 amino acids. From germline, CDR1 is MNHNS and CDR2 SASEGT. V was shortened by 2 bases and J by 1 base, with 10 bases between the two germline ends. The CDR3 here is CASSESRTRTDTQYF. The CDR3 nucleotides are TGTGCCAGCAGTGAAAGTAGAACCCGCACAGATACGCAGTATTTT.

The chain is built from TRBV9 and TRBJ2-7; D assignment may be TRBD1 or TRBD2 (6 bases each). This CDR3 spans 15 amino acids. CDR1 is SGDLS and CDR2 is YYNGEE in the germline V gene. The germline V and J ends were trimmed by 2 bases and 2 bases, with 14 bases remaining between them. In nucleotides, the CDR3 is TGTGCCAGCAGCGTCCGTTGGGGGGCGACCTACGAGCAGTACTTC. Translating gives CASSVRWGATYEQYF.